A single sample gave rise to the 30 T cell receptor beta chains below, sequenced in a study of a mutant IDH1 vaccine in newly diagnosed glioma. Sequencing used immunoSEQ multiplex PCR; TCRdb keeps in-frame clones, though not all of them. The repertoire has 40,000 to 55,000 clones, about three quarters of them found once; the top ten carry roughly an eighth. Antigen specificity for these receptors is unknown. Time point: week 35, safety follow-up. Topical imiquimod was applied with each vaccine dose, which held 300 ug of mutant IDH1 20-mer peptide. The sample here was PBMCs, taken from a glioma patient whose treatment included an IDH1 peptide vaccine. The receptors originated from a man aged 40-55 years with glioma.

V usage is TRBV7-9 and J usage is TRBJ1-3; no definite D call. This CDR3 comprises 13 residues. Germline assignment: CDR1 SEHNR and CDR2 FQNEAQ (reference sequence). The V end was cut by 1 base, the J end by 4 bases, with 5 bases between. Here the CDR3 DNA reads TGTGCCAGCAGCTTAGGCAGCGGAAACACCATATATTTT. It yields the protein CASSLGSGNTIYF. The full variable domain, in which reference TRBV7-9 and TRBJ1-3 provide the parts outside the CDR3, is DTGVSQNPRHKITKRGQNVTFRCDPISEHNRLYWYRQTLGQGPEFLTYFQNEAQLEKSRLLSDRFSAERPKGSFSTLEIQRTEQGDSAMYLCASSLGSGNTIYFGEGSWLTVV.

This rearrangement joins TRBV6-6 to TRBJ1-2, with D unresolved. This CDR3 contains 13 residues. Trimming pared 10 bases from V and 8 bases from J, leaving 20 bases between. The germline gives CDR1 MNHNY, CDR2 SVGAGI (reference sequence). This chain's CDR3 is CATEPDYTAGYTF. In DNA, the CDR3 is TGTGCCACTGAGCCTGATTATACAGCGGGCTACACCTTC.

By sample fraction, this clone is medium-sized. V and J are TRBV4-2 and TRBJ2-1; 15 bases fit TRBD2. CDR1 and CDR2 from the germline V gene are LGHNA and YNFKEQ. This CDR3 has 19 amino acids. V was clipped by 4 bases and J by 1 base; unmatched bases: 8. The CDR3 is CASSLGLAGGVLSYNEQFF. DNA for the CDR3: TGTGCCAGCAGCCTTGGACTAGCGGGAGGGGTACTGTCCTACAATGAGCAGTTCTTC.

The J gene is TRBJ2-1, the V gene TRBV19; 12 bases align to TRBD2. Germline loops: CDR1 LNHDA, CDR2 SQIVND (reference sequence). V was pared by 6 bases and J by 7 bases, with 7 bases of the junction left unmatched. The CDR3 runs 15 residues. This chain's CDR3 is CASSVTSGRNNEQFF. The DNA for the CDR3 is TGTGCCAGTAGCGTGACTAGCGGGAGAAATAATGAGCAGTTCTTC.

V is TRBV7-9 and J is TRBJ1-4; the D is unclear. This CDR3 has 14 amino acids. The germline gives CDR1 SEHNR, CDR2 FQNEAQ (reference sequence). The V gene lost 9 bases and the J gene lost 4 bases, with 15 bases spanning the gap. The CDR3 nucleotides read TGTGCCAGTTGTTCCGGGTCGCTTAATGAAAAACTGTTTTTT. Amino acids: CASCSGSLNEKLFF. Full variable domain (remainder filled in from reference TRBV7-9 and TRBJ1-4): DTGVSQNPRHKITKRGQNVTFRCDPISEHNRLYWYRQTLGQGPEFLTYFQNEAQLEKSRLLSDRFSAERPKGSFSTLEIQRTEQGDSAMYLCASCSGSLNEKLFFGSGTQLSVL.

V usage is TRBV2 and J usage is TRBJ2-2; 7 bases map to TRBD1. Per the germline V gene, CDR1 is SNHLY and CDR2 is FYNNEI. CDR3 length: 17 amino acids. The junction had 7 bases not matched to a gene; V was cut back by 1 base and J by 2 bases. CDR3 nucleotide sequence: TGTGCCAGCAGTGAAGTACCTAGGGGGCCTAACACCGGGGAGCTGTTTTTT. Amino acid sequence: CASSEVPRGPNTGELFF.

The rearrangement uses TRBV7-2 and TRBJ2-3; no clear D gene. The CDR3 covers 16 residues. V shed 5 bases and J shed 0 bases, with 15 bases lying between them. Looked up from germline, CDR1 is SGHTA and CDR2 is FQGNSA. The CDR3 sequence: CASSPAGLTSTDTQYF. CDR3 sequence (DNA): TGTGCCAGCAGCCCAGCAGGTCTTACTAGCACAGATACGCAGTATTTT.

The genes are TRBV11-3 and TRBJ2-7; either TRBD1 or TRBD2 may supply D (6 bases each). The CDR3 is 14 amino acids. Germline lookup yields CDR1 SGHNT and CDR2 YENEEA. Trimming left V 1 base short and J 5 bases short, with 12 bases between. CDR3 bases: TGTGCCAGCAGCTTAGCTGGGGGGCGTGACGAGCAGTACTTC. Protein sequence: CASSLAGGRDEQYF.

This chain joins TRBV7-8 and TRBJ1-2, with TRBD1 matching over 7 bases. V gave up 5 bases and J gave up 4 bases; unmatched junction bases: 10. The CDR3 runs to 15 residues. Germline V lookup: CDR1 SGHVS, CDR2 FQNEAQ. Here the CDR3 DNA reads TGTGCCAGCAGCCTAACGACAGGGTTGGCCTATGGCTACACCTTC. As protein: CASSLTTGLAYGYTF.

The chain joins TRBV9 to TRBJ1-3, with D maybe TRBD1 (6 bases). The length of the CDR3 is 15 residues. Germline CDR1 reads SGDLS; CDR2 reads YYNGEE. Trimming shortened V by 4 bases and J by 0 bases, and 11 bases separated the two germline ends. CDR3 coding DNA: TGTGCCAGCAGCATCGACAGGAGCTCTGGAAACACCATATATTTT. Residues: CASSIDRSSGNTIYF.

The chain joins TRBV5-6 to TRBJ1-2, with TRBD1 matching over 10 bases. Germline V gene lookup returns CDR1 SGHDT and CDR2 YYEEEE. CDR3 length equals 12 residues. Trimming at V came to 2 bases and at J to 10 bases, leaving 2 bases not matched to a gene. The CDR3 DNA reads TGTGCCAGCAGCTTCGGGACAGGGGACTACACCTTC. Amino acid sequence: CASSFGTGDYTF.

This chain links TRBV14 with TRBJ2-7; a weak D match, TRBD2 (5 bases). The CDR3 loop spans 14 amino acids. The germline gives CDR1 SGHDN, CDR2 FVKESK. V was clipped by 4 bases and J by 3 bases, with 13 bases between them. The CDR3 DNA is TGTGCCAGCAGCCCGGACGGAGGACGCTACGAGCAGTACGTC. The encoded protein is CASSPDGGRYEQYV.

The chain is built from TRBV4-1 and TRBJ2-1, with no clear D. CDR1 is MGHRA, CDR2 YSYEKL, per germline. V dropped 0 bases and J dropped 3 bases, with 12 bases sitting between them. This CDR3 has 16 residues. This CDR3 reads CASSQEAVWRYNEQFF. CDR3 sequence (DNA): TGCGCCAGCAGCCAAGAAGCAGTCTGGCGCTACAATGAGCAGTTCTTC.

The count of this clone is one. V and J are TRBV19 and TRBJ2-7; D not resolved. The CDR3 spans 11 residues. Germline V lookup: CDR1 LNHDA, CDR2 SQIVND (reference sequence). The V end lost 4 bases, the J end lost 5 bases, and 6 bases lay between the germline ends. The DNA for the CDR3 is TGTGCCAGTAGTAACGGCCACGAGCAGTACTTC. Translation: CASSNGHEQYF.

This chain connects TRBV15 to TRBJ2-2; TRBD2 is a possible D gene (6 bases). Per the germline V gene, CDR1 is LNHNV and CDR2 is YYDKDF (reference sequence). The CDR3 consists of 14 residues. Trimming took 3 bases from V and 9 from J, leaving 14 bases between them. The CDR3 protein is CATSRGGSQRELFF. The CDR3 DNA follows: TGTGCCACCAGCAGGGGAGGTTCTCAACGGGAGCTGTTTTTT.

This clone was seen a few times. The CDR3 nucleotides read TGTGCCAGCAGCTTAGCAACTAATGAAAAACTGTTTTTT. It yields the protein CASSLATNEKLFF. This chain connects TRBV11-1 to TRBJ1-4; D unclear. V was trimmed by 0 bases and J by 1 base, leaving 0 bases between them. The V gene's germline CDR1 is SGHAT and CDR2 FQDESV (reference sequence). The CDR3 is 13 residues long.

The V gene is TRBV5-5, the J gene TRBJ2-4, with TRBD2 as a possible D gene (6 bases). The CDR3 covers 20 residues. The V gene's germline CDR1 is SGHKS and CDR2 YYEKEE (reference sequence). With 1 base removed from V and 4 bases from J, the gap between germline ends came to 27 bases. The CDR3 here is CASSLPGFSAGTQHKNIQYF. The CDR3 region has the DNA TGTGCCAGCAGCTTGCCGGGGTTCTCCGCCGGGACTCAACATAAAAACATTCAGTACTTC.

The sample holds a few counts of this clone. The chain employs TRBV19 and TRBJ1-5; 9 bases agree with TRBD1. There are 18 residues in the CDR3. J gave up 2 bases and V 7 bases, and 15 bases lay outside the gene matches. Looked up from germline, CDR1 is LNHDA and CDR2 is SQIVND (reference sequence). The CDR3 nucleotides are TGTGCCAGTACCCTTACAGGGGGCACGGCGAGTCGCAATCAGCCCCAGCATTTT. This sequence encodes CASTLTGGTASRNQPQHF.

The chain combines TRBV5-5 with TRBJ1-3; D uncertain. V dropped 5 bases and J dropped 0 bases, with 9 bases sitting between them. CDR1 is SGHKS and CDR2 is YYEKEE in the germline V gene (reference sequence). CDR3 length: 14 amino acids. The CDR3 reads CASREAGSGNTIYF. The CDR3 DNA reads TGTGCCAGCAGGGAAGCGGGCTCTGGAAACACCATATATTTT.

The chain recombines TRBV11-2 with TRBJ2-3; 10 nucleotides match TRBD1. Trimming at V came to 1 base and at J to 2 bases, leaving 9 bases not matched to a gene. This CDR3 spans 18 amino acids. Germline lookup yields CDR1 SGHAT and CDR2 FQNNGV. The CDR3 sequence is CASSLVALGTGDTDTQYF. CDR3 sequence (DNA): TGTGCCAGCAGCTTAGTTGCCCTTGGGACAGGGGACACAGATACGCAGTATTTT. The full variable domain, rest sourced from reference TRBV11-2 and TRBJ2-3, is EAGVAQSPRYKIIEKRQSVAFWCNPISGHATLYWYQQILGQGPKLLIQFQNNGVVDDSQLPKDRFSAERLKGVDSTLKIQPAKLEDSAVYLCASSLVALGTGDTDTQYFGPGTRLTVL.

This chain links TRBV23-1 with TRBJ1-1; D is unresolved. TRBV23-1 is annotated as an ORF whose role is uncertain. The CDR3 extends over 12 amino acids. The V and J ends lost 7 bases and 3 bases respectively, with 9 bases between them. CDR3 protein: CASTHRYTEAFF. CDR3 DNA: TGCGCCAGCACCCATAGGTACACTGAAGCTTTCTTT.

J is TRBJ2-3 and V is TRBV6-5; TRBD1 matches at 7 bases. After removal of 4 bases from V and 2 bases from J, the junction contained 9 bases not matched to a gene. CDR1 and CDR2 from the germline V gene are MNHEY and SVGAGI. The CDR3 has 16 residues. The CDR3 region has the DNA TGTGCCAGCAGTTCCCGATATGGACAGGCCACAGATACGCAGTATTTT. This sequence encodes CASSSRYGQATDTQYF.

V is TRBV5-3 and J is TRBJ1-2; no definite D call. TRBV5-3 is noted as an ORF with a role that remains uncertain. V dropped 8 bases and J dropped 5 bases, with 16 bases sitting between them. The CDR3 is 13 residues long. In nucleotides, the CDR3 is TGTGCCAGCAGCCTTACGGGCCGGTATGGCTACACCTTC. Protein product: CASSLTGRYGYTF.

The rearrangement uses TRBV7-9 and TRBJ1-1, with D maybe TRBD1 (5 bases). This CDR3 spans 14 amino acids. CDR1 is SEHNR and CDR2 is FQNEAQ in the germline V gene (reference sequence). V lost 4 bases and J lost 11, with 20 bases in between. CDR3 nucleotide sequence: TGTGCCAGCAGCTACGATAGTATGGGGCTGCGCGCTTTCTTT. Protein sequence: CASSYDSMGLRAFF.

The chain employs TRBV4-2 and TRBJ1-6; D is unresolved. The CDR3 runs 14 residues. Looked up from germline, CDR1 is LGHNA and CDR2 is YNFKEQ. Deletions cut 4 bases from V and 8 bases from J, with 12 bases between. The chain's CDR3 is CASSPGVEHSPLHF. The CDR3, as DNA: TGTGCCAGCAGCCCGGGAGTAGAGCATTCACCCCTCCACTTT.

This clone was counted between two and nine times. This sequence joins TRBV30 and TRBJ1-2; the D is unclear. The V and J ends lost 7 bases and 4 bases respectively, with 13 bases between them. Per germline, CDR1 GTSNPN and CDR2 SVGIG (reference sequence). CDR3 length: 12 residues. CDR3 loop: CASDNSGYGYTF. CDR3 DNA: TGTGCCTCTGACAACAGCGGCTATGGCTACACCTTC.

This chain uses TRBV2 with TRBJ1-5, with D tentatively TRBD1 (5 bases). In germline, CDR1 is SNHLY, CDR2 FYNNEI. V was trimmed by 6 bases and J by 4 bases, leaving 13 bases between them. This CDR3 comprises 14 residues. CDR3 nucleotide sequence: TGTGCCAGCAGCTTCGGGACGGCTAATCAGCCCCAGCATTTT. This codes for CASSFGTANQPQHF.

The chain combines TRBV7-9 with TRBJ1-2, with D unresolved. Germline V CDR1 and CDR2: SEHNR, FQNEAQ (reference sequence). V was pared by 0 bases and J by 4 bases, with 12 bases between. This CDR3 has 15 amino acids. The chain's CDR3 is CASSLALGQVYGYTF. CDR3 nucleotides: TGTGCCAGCAGCTTAGCGCTTGGGCAGGTCTATGGCTACACCTTC.

As DNA, the CDR3 is TGCAGCGTCGGACAGGCCATCAATCAGCCCCAGCATTTT. Translating gives CSVGQAINQPQHF. The chain employs TRBV29-1 and TRBJ1-5; 7 positions agree with TRBD1. The CDR3 loop spans 13 amino acids. V lost 6 bases, J lost 3 bases, and 5 bases stayed unmatched. In germline, CDR1 is SQVTM, CDR2 ANQGSEA.

The rearrangement joins TRBV19 to TRBJ2-3; a possible D gene is TRBD2 (5 bases). Germline V CDR1 and CDR2: LNHDA, SQIVND (reference sequence). V was cut by 7 bases and J by 4 bases, with 12 bases left in between. There are 13 residues in the CDR3. CDR3 nucleotide sequence: TGTGCCAGTAATGGCCGAGGGTCAGATACGCAGTATTTT. Its translation is CASNGRGSDTQYF.